This T cell receptor (beta chain) appears in the sequencing data of a study of blood T cells in healthy people across ages. The CDR3 extends over 13 amino acids. Germline CDR1 reads SGHTA; CDR2 reads FQGNSA. Trimming cost V 1 base and J 5 bases, with 8 bases left between them. Primers used in a second PCR of roughly 6 to 11 cycles were a sample-barcoded 5' primer and a J-beta primer mix. TCRdb passed the 5' RACE reads through MiXCR, listing each CDR3 protein once. Of approximately 1,700,000 distinct CDR3 sequences listed, 30% to 40% are singletons. The chain joins TRBV7-2 to TRBJ1-1; D ambiguous. The specimen sequenced was blood. The source is a human donor in good health. The CDR3: CASSLERWTEAFF. The CDR3 DNA sequence: TGTGCCAGCAGCTTAGAGCGATGGACTGAAGCTTTCTTT.